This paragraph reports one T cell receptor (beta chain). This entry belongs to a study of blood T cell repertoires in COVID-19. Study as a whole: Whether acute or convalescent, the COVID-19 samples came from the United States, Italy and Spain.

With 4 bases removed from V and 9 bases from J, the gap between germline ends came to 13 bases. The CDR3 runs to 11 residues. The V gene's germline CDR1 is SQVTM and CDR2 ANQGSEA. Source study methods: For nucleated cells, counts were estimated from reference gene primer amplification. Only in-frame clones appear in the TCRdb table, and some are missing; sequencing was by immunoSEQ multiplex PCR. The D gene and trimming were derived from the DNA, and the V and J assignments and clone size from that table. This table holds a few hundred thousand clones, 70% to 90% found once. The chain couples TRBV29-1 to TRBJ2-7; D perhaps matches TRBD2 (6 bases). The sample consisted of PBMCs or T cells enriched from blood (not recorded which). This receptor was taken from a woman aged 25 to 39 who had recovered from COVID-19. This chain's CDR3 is CSVGDAGRQYF. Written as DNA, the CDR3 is TGCAGCGTTGGTGACGCCGGGAGGCAGTACTTC.